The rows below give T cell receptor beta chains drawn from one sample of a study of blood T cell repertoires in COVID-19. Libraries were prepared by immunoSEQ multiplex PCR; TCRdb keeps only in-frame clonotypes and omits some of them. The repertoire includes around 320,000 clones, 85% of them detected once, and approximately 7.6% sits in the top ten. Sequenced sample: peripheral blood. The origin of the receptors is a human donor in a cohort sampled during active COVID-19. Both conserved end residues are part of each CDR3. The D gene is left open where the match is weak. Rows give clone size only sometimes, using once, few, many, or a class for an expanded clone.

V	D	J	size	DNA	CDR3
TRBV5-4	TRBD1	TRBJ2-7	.	TGTGCCAGCAGCCCTGACAGGGTTCACGAGCAGTACTTC	CASSPDRVHEQYF
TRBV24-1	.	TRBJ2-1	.	TGTGCCACCAGTGATTTGTCTTACGGGGGAGAGGGCAATGAGCAGTTCTTC	CATSDLSYGGEGNEQFF
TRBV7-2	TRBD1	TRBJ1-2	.	TGTGCCAGCAGCTTTGAGCCCGGGACAGCCCTATCTGGCTACACCTTC	CASSFEPGTALSGYTF
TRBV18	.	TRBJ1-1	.	TGTGCCAGCTCGCAGGGGATGAACACTGAAGCTTTCTTT	CASSQGMNTEAFF
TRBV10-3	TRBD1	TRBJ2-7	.	TGTGCCATCAGTGTAAGGACAGGGGACGACGAGCAGTACTTC	CAISVRTGDDEQYF
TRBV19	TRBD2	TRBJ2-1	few	TGTGCCAGTAGTATAAATCGGGGGGGCAGCTGGAATGAGCAGTTCTTC	CASSINRGGSWNEQFF
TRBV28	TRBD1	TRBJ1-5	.	TGTGCCAGCAGTTTTGAGACAGGGGCCGCAGGCAATCAGCCCCAGCATTTT	CASSFETGAAGNQPQHF
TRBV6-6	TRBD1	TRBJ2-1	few	TGTGCCAGCAGTCGGACAGGGCTGTCGAATGAGCAGTTCTTC	CASSRTGLSNEQFF
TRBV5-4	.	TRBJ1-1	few	TGTGCCAGCAGCTTGTTTAGTGCACAGCCGAACACTGAAGCTTTCTTT	CASSLFSAQPNTEAFF
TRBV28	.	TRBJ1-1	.	TGTGCCAGCAGCCAATACAGACAAAGTGAAGCTTTCTTT	CASSQYRQSEAFF
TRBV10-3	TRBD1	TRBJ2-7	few	TGTGCCATCAGGGGGACAGGGTTAATTGACGAGCAGTACTTC	CAIRGTGLIDEQYF
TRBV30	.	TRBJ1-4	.	TGTGCCTGGAGCCAGGGGCCTAATGAAAAACTGTTTTTT	CAWSQGPNEKLFF
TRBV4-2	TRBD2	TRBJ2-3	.	TGTGCCAGCAGCCAAGTAACTAGCGGGGGGGCTGGAGATACGCAGTATTTT	CASSQVTSGGAGDTQYF
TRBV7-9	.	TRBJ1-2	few	TGTGCCAGCAGTCGGGACTGGAACTATGGCTACACCTTC	CASSRDWNYGYTF
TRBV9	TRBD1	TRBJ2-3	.	TGTGCCAGCAGCCCAGGGGGAGAAACCTATTCCACAGATACGCAGTATTTT	CASSPGGETYSTDTQYF
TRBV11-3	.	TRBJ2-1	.	TGTGCCAGCAGCTCCTCGGACAACAATGAGCAGTTCTTC	CASSSSDNNEQFF
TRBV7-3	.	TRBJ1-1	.	TGTGCCAGCAGCTTAACGGGGACTCGGGGGGTATGGACTGAAGCTTTCTTT	CASSLTGTRGVWTEAFF
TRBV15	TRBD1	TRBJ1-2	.	TGTGCCACCAGCAGACATAAGTCCGGGACAGGGGGTCGTTACACCTTC	CATSRHKSGTGGRYTF
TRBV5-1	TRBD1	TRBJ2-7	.	TGCGCCAGCAGCGCCAACAGGGGGCCGGGCGAGCAGTACTTC	CASSANRGPGEQYF
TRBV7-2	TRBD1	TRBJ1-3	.	TGTGCCAGCAGTCCAGGGGGCGTGGGAGGAAACACCATATATTTT	CASSPGGVGGNTIYF
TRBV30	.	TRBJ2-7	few	TGTGCCTGGAGTGGCACAGGTTACGAGCAGTACTTC	CAWSGTGYEQYF
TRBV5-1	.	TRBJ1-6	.	TGCGCCAGCAGCACTAACAGGGATTCACCCCTCCACTTT	CASSTNRDSPLHF
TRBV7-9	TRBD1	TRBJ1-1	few	TGTGCCAGCAGCTGGCCGGTTGACAGGGGGTCTGCTGAAGCTTTCTTT	CASSWPVDRGSAEAFF
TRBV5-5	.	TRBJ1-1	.	TGTGCCAGCAGCTTTTCCCAGGGAAACACTGAAGCTTTCTTT	CASSFSQGNTEAFF
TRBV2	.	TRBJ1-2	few	TGTGCCAGCAGTGAAGCCCGTATCTATGGCTACACCTTC	CASSEARIYGYTF
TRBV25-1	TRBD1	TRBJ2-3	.	TGTGCCAGCAGTGAACACAGGGGGCAAGATACGCAGTATTTT	CASSEHRGQDTQYF
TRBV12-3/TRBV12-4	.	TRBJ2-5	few	TGTGCCAGCAGTTTATCCGGCGGGGACCCTTACTTC	CASSLSGGDPYF
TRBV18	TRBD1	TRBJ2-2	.	TGTGCCAGCTCACCCACCAGACAGGGATTCACCGGGGAGCTGTTTTTT	CASSPTRQGFTGELFF
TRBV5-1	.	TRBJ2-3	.	TGCGCCAGCAGCTTGGCCGGGGGGCAGGGAGATACGCAGTATTTT	CASSLAGGQGDTQYF
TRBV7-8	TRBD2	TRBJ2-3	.	TGTGCCAGCAGCGTTAGCGGGGGGGGCACCACAGATACGCAGTATTTT	CASSVSGGGTTDTQYF
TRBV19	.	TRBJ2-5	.	TGTGCCAGGGCAACCATAGCGTGGGGAGGTGAGACCCAGTACTTC	CARATIAWGGETQYF
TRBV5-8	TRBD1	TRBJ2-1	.	TGTGCCAGCAGCCCGGGACAGAAGCGTTACAATGAGCAGTTCTTC	CASSPGQKRYNEQFF
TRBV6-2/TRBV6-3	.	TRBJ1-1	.	TGTGCCAGCAGTTCACCCTCTACCCGGGTCTTT	CASSSPSTRVF
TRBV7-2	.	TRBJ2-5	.	TGTGCCAGCAGCTTCTACAGGGGGGGCGAGACCCAGTACTTC	CASSFYRGGETQYF
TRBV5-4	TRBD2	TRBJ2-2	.	TGTGCCAGCAGCTTGGCCATGGGGGGCGGGAGGTCCGGGGAGCTGTTTTTT	CASSLAMGGGRSGELFF
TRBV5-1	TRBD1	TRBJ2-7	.	TGCGCCAGCAGCTTGTACCAGGGGGCCTACGAGCAGTACTTC	CASSLYQGAYEQYF
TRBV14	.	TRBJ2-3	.	TGTGCCAGCAGCCAGATGGCGGGGAGCACAGATACGCAGTATTTT	CASSQMAGSTDTQYF
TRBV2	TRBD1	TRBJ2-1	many	TGTGCCAGCAGTAAGACAGGGATGGATGAGCAGTTCTTC	CASSKTGMDEQFF
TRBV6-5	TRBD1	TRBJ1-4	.	TGTGCCAGCAGAGCCCTGGGACAGGGGTACGAAAAACTGTTTTTT	CASRALGQGYEKLFF
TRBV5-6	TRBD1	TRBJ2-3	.	TGTGCCAGCAGCTCGGACAGGGGGGGCACAGATACGCAGTATTTT	CASSSDRGGTDTQYF
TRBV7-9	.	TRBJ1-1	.	TGTGCCAGCAGCTTAGGGCACGCGAACACTGAAGCTTTCTTT	CASSLGHANTEAFF
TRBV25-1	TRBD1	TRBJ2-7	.	TGTGCCAGCAGTGAGAGAGGCAGGGGGCCGTCACGGGACGAGCAGTACTTC	CASSERGRGPSRDEQYF
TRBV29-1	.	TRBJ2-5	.	TGCACCGTCAGTGAATTCCAAGAGACCCAGTACTTC	CTVSEFQETQYF
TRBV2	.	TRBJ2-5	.	TGTGCCAGCAATAGAGAAGAGACCCAGTACTTC	CASNREETQYF
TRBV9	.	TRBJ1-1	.	TGTGCCAGCAGCGTCACAGGGAACACTGAAGCTTTCTTT	CASSVTGNTEAFF
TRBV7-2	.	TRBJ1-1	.	TGTGCCAGCAGCCCCCAGTGGCAGGGGTTTGCTTTCTTT	CASSPQWQGFAFF
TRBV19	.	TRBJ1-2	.	TGTGCCAGTAGTATCGACAGTTTGTCCTATGGCTACACCTTC	CASSIDSLSYGYTF
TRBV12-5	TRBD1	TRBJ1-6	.	TGTGCTAGTGGTTTGGGGGACAGGGGGCATTCACCCCTCCACTTT	CASGLGDRGHSPLHF
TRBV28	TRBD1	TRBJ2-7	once	TGTGCCAGTCAAACCGGGACAGGGGGATACGAGCAGTACTTC	CASQTGTGGYEQYF
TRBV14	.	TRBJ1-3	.	TGTGCCAGCAGCCTCACTAAAGGGCAGGGGTCTGGAAACACCATATATTTT	CASSLTKGQGSGNTIYF
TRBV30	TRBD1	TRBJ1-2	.	TGTGCCTGGAGCTTAAGACAGGGTAACTATGGCTACACCTTC	CAWSLRQGNYGYTF
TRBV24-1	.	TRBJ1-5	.	TGTGCCACCAGTGATCCCAGGGGTGCTGATCAGCCCCAGCATTTT	CATSDPRGADQPQHF
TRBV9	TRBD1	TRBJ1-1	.	TGTGCCAGCAGCGTAGAGGGGGCCACTGAAGCTTTCTTT	CASSVEGATEAFF
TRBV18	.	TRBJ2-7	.	TGTGCCAGCTCACCCCGCGGGGGCCTCTCCTACGAGCAGTACTTC	CASSPRGGLSYEQYF
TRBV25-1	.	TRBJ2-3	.	TGTGCCAGCAGTGTAACAGGGGGGGTTTCGTCAGATACGCAGTATTTT	CASSVTGGVSSDTQYF